Listed below are T cell receptor beta chains from one sample, sequenced in a study of cytomegalovirus exposure and HLA in healthy donors. Generated by immunoSEQ multiplex PCR, the TCRdb table keeps only in-frame clones and is missing some. The sample carries about 47,000 clones, around 68% recorded once. Source material: PBMCs. Every receptor here comes from a man aged 25 to 40 in good health and CMV-seronegative. The CDR3 runs from the conserved cysteine through the conserved F or W. The D gene is left open where the match is weak. Clone size, where shown, is once, few, many, or a class for clones that have expanded.

TRBJ1-3,TRBV10-1,TRBD1,-,CASRPDRANGNTIYF,TGCGCCAGCAGGCCGGACAGGGCCAATGGAAACACCATATATTTT
TRBJ2-6,TRBV6-1,-,few,CATDRGSGANVLTF,TGTGCCACCGACCGGGGCTCTGGGGCCAACGTCCTGACTTTC
TRBJ2-2,TRBV27,-,-,CASSPLTGELFF,TGTGCCAGCAGTCCGTTAACCGGGGAGCTGTTTTTT
TRBJ2-1,TRBV29-1,TRBD2,-,CSAVGGGLAVSSYNEQFF,TGCAGCGCCGTGGGGGGGGGATTAGCGGTAAGCTCCTACAATGAGCAGTTCTTC
TRBJ2-7,TRBV27,-,-,CASSLYDRKAYEQYF,TGTGCCAGCAGTTTATACGACAGGAAAGCCTACGAGCAGTACTTC
TRBJ1-2,TRBV15,TRBD1,few,CATSREEGALNYGYTF,TGTGCCACCAGCAGAGAGGAGGGGGCTCTTAACTATGGCTACACCTTC
TRBJ1-2,TRBV5-4,TRBD1,-,CASSIDRGRGYTF,TGTGCCAGCAGCATCGACAGGGGGCGAGGCTACACCTTC
TRBJ1-1,TRBV10-3,-,-,CAISESPSVNTEAFF,TGTGCCATCAGTGAGTCTCCGTCGGTGAACACTGAAGCTTTCTTT
TRBJ2-7,TRBV5-4,TRBD1,-,CASSWLGQGVGYEQYF,TGTGCCAGCAGCTGGCTCGGACAGGGGGTAGGCTACGAGCAGTACTTC
TRBJ2-3,TRBV19,-,-,CASSTGLSTDTQYF,TGTGCCAGTAGTACCGGACTTTCCACAGATACGCAGTATTTT
TRBJ1-2,TRBV14,-,-,CASSDQGNYGYTF,TGTGCCAGCAGCGATCAGGGGAACTATGGCTACACCTTC
TRBJ1-2,TRBV19,TRBD1,-,CASSSAGTVIYGYTF,TGTGCCAGTAGTTCCGCCGGGACAGTGATCTATGGCTACACCTTC
TRBJ2-1,TRBV11-2,TRBD2,-,CASRGGTSSYNEQFF,TGTGCCAGCAGAGGCGGGACTAGCTCCTACAATGAGCAGTTCTTC
TRBJ2-7,TRBV5-1,TRBD2,-,CASTGGGKPYEQYF,TGCGCCAGCACTGGGGGGGGGAAACCCTACGAGCAGTACTTC
TRBJ2-1,TRBV5-1,-,-,CASSRDSDGEQFF,TGCGCCAGCAGCCGGGATAGTGACGGTGAGCAGTTCTTC
TRBJ1-1,TRBV11-3,TRBD1,-,CASSPGQGEAVTEAFF,TGTGCCAGCAGCCCGGGACAGGGTGAGGCGGTCACTGAAGCTTTCTTT
TRBJ1-1,TRBV18,-,-,CASSPSTGTLNTEAFF,TGTGCCAGCTCACCGTCTACCGGGACACTGAACACTGAAGCTTTCTTT
TRBJ1-1,TRBV6-5,TRBD1,-,CASSLGTAQNTEAFF,TGTGCCAGCAGTTTGGGGACAGCGCAGAACACTGAAGCTTTCTTT
TRBJ2-1,TRBV6-5,TRBD2,few,CASSYRTRYNEQFF,TGTGCCAGCAGTTACAGGACTAGATACAATGAGCAGTTCTTC
TRBJ1-2,TRBV25-1,-,-,CASSESYGYTF,TGTGCCAGCAGTGAGAGCTATGGCTACACCTTC
TRBJ2-3,TRBV18,-,-,CASSPLSGTDTQYF,TGTGCCAGCTCACCACTTTCTGGCACAGATACGCAGTATTTT
TRBJ2-7,TRBV29-1,-,few,CSGGETYEQYF,TGCAGCGGGGGGGAGACCTACGAGCAGTACTTC
TRBJ2-2,TRBV6-6,TRBD2,medium-sized,CASSTGTSDIGELFF,TGTGCCAGCAGTACCGGGACTAGTGACATCGGGGAGCTGTTTTTT
TRBJ2-7,TRBV2,-,-,CASSLISGTYEQYF,TGTGCCAGCAGTTTGATTAGCGGTACCTACGAGCAGTACTTC
TRBJ2-7,TRBV27,TRBD2,-,CASSRFSGKGDEQYF,TGTGCCAGCAGCCGCTTTAGCGGGAAGGGAGACGAGCAGTACTTC
TRBJ2-7,TRBV11-2,-,-,CASSFWTGSSYEQYF,TGTGCCAGCAGCTTCTGGACGGGGAGCTCCTACGAGCAGTACTTC
TRBJ2-5,TRBV7-2,TRBD2,-,CARGGGRSRETQYF,TGTGCCCGGGGGGGCGGGAGAAGCCGGGAGACCCAGTACTTC
TRBJ1-1,TRBV6-5,TRBD1,few,CASSIDRGQEAFF,TGTGCCAGCAGTATTGACAGGGGGCAGGAAGCTTTCTTT
TRBJ2-1,TRBV11-3,-,-,CASSAGSKGGSYNEQFF,TGTGCCAGCAGCGCGGGCTCGAAGGGAGGTTCCTACAATGAGCAGTTCTTC
TRBJ2-2,TRBV7-9,TRBD2,-,CASSLVGTSGFTGELFF,TGTGCCAGCAGCTTAGTAGGGACTAGCGGGTTCACCGGGGAGCTGTTTTTT
TRBJ2-2,TRBV6-4,-,-,CASSDSADYTGELFF,TGTGCCAGCAGTGACTCGGCAGATTACACCGGGGAGCTGTTTTTT
TRBJ2-7,TRBV6-5,-,-,CASSPPRGSFHEQYF,TGTGCCAGCAGTCCCCCCCGAGGTAGTTTCCACGAGCAGTACTTC
TRBJ2-5,TRBV2,-,-,CASSLRQQETQYF,TGTGCCAGCAGCCTGAGACAGCAAGAGACCCAGTACTTC
TRBJ2-7,TRBV27,TRBD1,-,CASSSTGDYEQYF,TGTGCCAGCAGTTCGACAGGGGACTACGAGCAGTACTTC
TRBJ2-7,TRBV5-1,TRBD2,-,CASSPAGTTREQYF,TGCGCCAGCAGCCCCGCGGGGACTACTAGAGAGCAGTACTTC
TRBJ2-7,TRBV7-8,TRBD2,-,CASSSPRGVFYEQYF,TGTGCCAGCAGCTCGCCGCGGGGGGTCTTTTACGAGCAGTACTTC
TRBJ1-5,TRBV21-1,-,-,CASSPRTRTGQQPQHF,TGTGCCAGCAGCCCCCGGACGCGGACAGGGCAACAGCCCCAGCATTTT
TRBJ2-7,TRBV7-2,-,-,CASSPNAYEQYF,TGTGCCAGCAGCCCTAACGCGTACGAGCAGTACTTC
TRBJ2-5,TRBV5-8,-,few,CASRSMKPQETQYF,TGTGCCAGCCGTTCGATGAAGCCGCAAGAGACCCAGTACTTC
TRBJ1-1,TRBV19,TRBD1,few,CASTTPDRVRNTEAFF,TGTGCCAGTACCACCCCCGACAGGGTAAGGAACACTGAAGCTTTCTTT
TRBJ2-2,TRBV30,-,-,CAWTANTGELFF,TGTGCCTGGACAGCGAACACCGGGGAGCTGTTTTTT
TRBJ2-7,TRBV11-3,-,-,CASSLAGPPYEQYF,TGTGCCAGCAGCTTAGCAGGGCCCCCCTACGAGCAGTACTTC
TRBJ2-1,TRBV18,TRBD2,-,CASSETSGTYNEQFF,TGTGCCAGCTCGGAGACTAGCGGGACCTACAATGAGCAGTTCTTC